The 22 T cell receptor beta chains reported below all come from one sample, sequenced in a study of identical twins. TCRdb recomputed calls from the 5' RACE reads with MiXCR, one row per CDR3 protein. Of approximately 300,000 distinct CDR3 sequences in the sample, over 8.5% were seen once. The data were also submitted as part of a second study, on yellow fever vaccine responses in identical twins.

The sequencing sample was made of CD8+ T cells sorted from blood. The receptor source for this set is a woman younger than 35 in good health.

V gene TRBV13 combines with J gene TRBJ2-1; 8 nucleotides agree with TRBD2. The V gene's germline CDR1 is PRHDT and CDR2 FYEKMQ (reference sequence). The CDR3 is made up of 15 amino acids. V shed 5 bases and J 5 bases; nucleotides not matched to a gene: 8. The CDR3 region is CASSAGTRAHNEQFF. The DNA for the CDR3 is TGTGCCAGCAGCGCCGGGACTAGAGCCCACAATGAGCAGTTCTTC.

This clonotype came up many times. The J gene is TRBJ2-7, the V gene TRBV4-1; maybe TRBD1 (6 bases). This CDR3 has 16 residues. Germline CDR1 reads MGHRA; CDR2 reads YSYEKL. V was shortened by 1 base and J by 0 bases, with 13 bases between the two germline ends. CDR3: CASSQVTGGGSYEQYF. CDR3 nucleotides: TGCGCCAGCAGCCAAGTGACAGGAGGCGGCTCCTACGAGCAGTACTTC.

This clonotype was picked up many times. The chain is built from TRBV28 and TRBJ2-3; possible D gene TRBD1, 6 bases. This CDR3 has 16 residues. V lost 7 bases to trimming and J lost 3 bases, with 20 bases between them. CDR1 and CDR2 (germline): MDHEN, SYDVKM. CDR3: CASKFLLPDRTDTQYF. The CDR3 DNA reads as TGTGCCAGCAAGTTCCTGCTCCCTGACAGGACAGATACGCAGTATTTT.

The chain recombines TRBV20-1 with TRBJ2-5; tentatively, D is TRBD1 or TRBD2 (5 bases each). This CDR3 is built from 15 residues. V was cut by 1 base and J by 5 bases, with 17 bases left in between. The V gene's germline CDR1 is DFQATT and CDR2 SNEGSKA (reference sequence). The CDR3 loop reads CSARGRDPHPETQYF. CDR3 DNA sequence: TGCAGTGCTAGAGGCCGGGACCCCCATCCGGAGACCCAGTACTTC.

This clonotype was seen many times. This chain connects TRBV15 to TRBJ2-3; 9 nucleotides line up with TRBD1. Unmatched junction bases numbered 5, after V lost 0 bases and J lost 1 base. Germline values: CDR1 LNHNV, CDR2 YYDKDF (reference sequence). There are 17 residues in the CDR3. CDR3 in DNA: TGTGCCACCAGCAGAGATGTTTGGGACAGGGGCACAGATACGCAGTATTTT. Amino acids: CATSRDVWDRGTDTQYF.

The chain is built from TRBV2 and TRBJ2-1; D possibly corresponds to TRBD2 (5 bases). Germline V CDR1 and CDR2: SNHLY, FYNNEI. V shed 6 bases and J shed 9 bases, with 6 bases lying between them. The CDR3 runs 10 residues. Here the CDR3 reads CASRAGEQFF. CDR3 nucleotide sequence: TGTGCCAGCAGGGCGGGTGAGCAGTTCTTC.

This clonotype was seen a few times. The CDR3: CASQGTGTGFTGELFF. CDR3 nucleotide sequence: TGTGCCAGTCAAGGCACCGGGACAGGGTTCACCGGGGAGCTGTTTTTT. This rearrangement joins TRBV27 to TRBJ2-2, with TRBD1 identical over 9 bases. The CDR3 loop spans 16 amino acids. Germline trimming cut 9 bases from V and 4 bases from J; bases unmatched to any gene: 12. Germline CDR1 reads MNHEY; CDR2 reads SMNVEV (reference sequence).

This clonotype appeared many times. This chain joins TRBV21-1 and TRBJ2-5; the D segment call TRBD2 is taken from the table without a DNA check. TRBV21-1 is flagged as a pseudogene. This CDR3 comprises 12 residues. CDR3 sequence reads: CASPTTQETQYF. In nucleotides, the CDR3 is TGTGCCAGCCCGACTACCCAAGAGACCCAGTACTTC.

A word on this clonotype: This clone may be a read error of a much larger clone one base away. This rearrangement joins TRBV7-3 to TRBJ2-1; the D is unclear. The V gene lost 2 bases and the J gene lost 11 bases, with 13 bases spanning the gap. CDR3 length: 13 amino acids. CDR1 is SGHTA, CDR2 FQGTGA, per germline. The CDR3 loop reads CASSLQRANKQFF. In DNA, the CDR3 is TGTGCCAGCAGCTTACAAAGGGCCAACAAGCAGTTCTTC.

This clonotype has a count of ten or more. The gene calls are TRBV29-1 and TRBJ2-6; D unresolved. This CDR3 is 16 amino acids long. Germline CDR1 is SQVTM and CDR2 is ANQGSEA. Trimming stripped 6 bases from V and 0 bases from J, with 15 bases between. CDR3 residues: CSVKAQAHSGANVLTF. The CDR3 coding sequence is TGCAGCGTCAAAGCCCAGGCCCACTCTGGGGCCAACGTCCTGACTTTC. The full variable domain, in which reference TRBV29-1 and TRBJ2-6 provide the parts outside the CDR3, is SAVISQKPSRDICQRGTSLTIQCQVDSQVTMMFWYRQQPGQSLTLIATANQGSEATYESGFVIDKFPISRPNLTFSTLTVSNMSPEDSSIYLCSVKAQAHSGANVLTFGAGSRLTVL.

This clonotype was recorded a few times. The CDR3 loop reads CASSLAPDSSYEQYF. CDR3 bases: TGTGCCAGCAGCTTAGCCCCCGACTCTTCCTACGAGCAGTACTTC. This rearrangement joins TRBV7-6 to TRBJ2-7; D remains ambiguous. In germline, CDR1 is SGHVS, CDR2 FNYEAQ. The CDR3 runs 15 residues. V dropped 0 bases and J dropped 1 base, with 10 bases sitting between them.

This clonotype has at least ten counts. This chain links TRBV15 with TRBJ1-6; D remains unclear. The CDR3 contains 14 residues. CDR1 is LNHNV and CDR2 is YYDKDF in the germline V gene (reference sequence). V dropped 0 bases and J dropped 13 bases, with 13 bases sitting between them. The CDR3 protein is CATSRESPSHPLHF. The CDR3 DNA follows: TGTGCCACCAGCAGAGAAAGCCCATCACACCCCCTCCACTTT.

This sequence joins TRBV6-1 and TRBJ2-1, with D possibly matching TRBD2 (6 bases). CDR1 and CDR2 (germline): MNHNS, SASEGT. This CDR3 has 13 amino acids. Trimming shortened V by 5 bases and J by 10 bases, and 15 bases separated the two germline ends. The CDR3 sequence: CASSRGIVEEQFF. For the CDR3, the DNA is TGTGCCAGCAGTCGGGGGATCGTGGAAGAGCAGTTCTTC.

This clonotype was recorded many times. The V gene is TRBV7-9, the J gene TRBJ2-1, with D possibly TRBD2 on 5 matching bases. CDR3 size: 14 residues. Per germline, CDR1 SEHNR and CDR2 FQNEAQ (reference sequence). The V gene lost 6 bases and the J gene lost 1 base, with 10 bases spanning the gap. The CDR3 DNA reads TGTGCCAGCAGGAGGGTTGCATCCTACAATGAGCAGTTCTTC. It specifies CASRRVASYNEQFF.

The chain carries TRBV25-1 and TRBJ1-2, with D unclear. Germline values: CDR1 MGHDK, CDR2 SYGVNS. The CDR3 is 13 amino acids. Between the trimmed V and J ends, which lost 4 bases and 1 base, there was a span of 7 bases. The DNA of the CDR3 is TGTGCCAGCAGTGTTGGGAGTAACTATGGCTACACCTTC. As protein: CASSVGSNYGYTF.

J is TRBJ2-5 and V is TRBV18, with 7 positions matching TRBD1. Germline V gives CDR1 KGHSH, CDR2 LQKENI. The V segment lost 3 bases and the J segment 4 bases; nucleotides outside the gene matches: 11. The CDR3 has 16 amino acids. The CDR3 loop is CASSPPTGNLAETQYF. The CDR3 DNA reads TGTGCCAGCTCACCCCCGACAGGGAACCTTGCAGAGACCCAGTACTTC.

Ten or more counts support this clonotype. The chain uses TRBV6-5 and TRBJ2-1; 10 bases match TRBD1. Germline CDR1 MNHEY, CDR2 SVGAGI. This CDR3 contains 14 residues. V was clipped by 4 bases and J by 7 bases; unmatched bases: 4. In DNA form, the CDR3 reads TGTGCCAGCAGTTCGGACAGGGGGAGTAATGAGCAGTTCTTC. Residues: CASSSDRGSNEQFF.

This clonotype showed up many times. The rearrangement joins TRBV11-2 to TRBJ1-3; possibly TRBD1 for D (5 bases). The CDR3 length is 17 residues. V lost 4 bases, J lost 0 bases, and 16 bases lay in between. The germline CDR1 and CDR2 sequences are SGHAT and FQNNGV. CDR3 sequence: CASSSYGTESSGNTIYF. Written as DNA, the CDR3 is TGTGCCAGCAGCTCCTATGGGACGGAGAGCTCTGGAAACACCATATATTTT.

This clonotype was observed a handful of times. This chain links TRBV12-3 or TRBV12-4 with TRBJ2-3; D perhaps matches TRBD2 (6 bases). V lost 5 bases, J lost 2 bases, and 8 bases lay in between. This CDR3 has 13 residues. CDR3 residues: CASSVGLTDTQYF. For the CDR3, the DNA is TGTGCCAGCAGTGTGGGACTCACAGATACGCAGTATTTT.

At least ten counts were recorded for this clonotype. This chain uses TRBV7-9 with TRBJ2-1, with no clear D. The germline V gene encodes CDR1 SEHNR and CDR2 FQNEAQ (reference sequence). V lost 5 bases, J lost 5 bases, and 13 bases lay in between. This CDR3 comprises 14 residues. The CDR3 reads CASSPMSRNNEQFF. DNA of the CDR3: TGTGCCAGCAGCCCCATGAGCAGAAACAATGAGCAGTTCTTC.

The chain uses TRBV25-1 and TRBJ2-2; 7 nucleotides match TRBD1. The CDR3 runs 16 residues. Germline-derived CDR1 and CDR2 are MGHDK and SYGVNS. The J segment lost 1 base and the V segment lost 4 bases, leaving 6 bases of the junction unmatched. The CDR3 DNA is TGTGCCAGCAGTGCGGCCGGGACAGAGAACACCGGGGAGCTGTTTTTT. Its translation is CASSAAGTENTGELFF.

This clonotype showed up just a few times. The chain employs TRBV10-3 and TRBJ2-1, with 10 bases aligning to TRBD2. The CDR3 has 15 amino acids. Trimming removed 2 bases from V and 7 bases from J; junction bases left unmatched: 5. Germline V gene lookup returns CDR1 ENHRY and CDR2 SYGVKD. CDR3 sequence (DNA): TGTGCCATCAGTGAGCTAGCGGGAGAGAGGAATGAGCAGTTCTTC. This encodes CAISELAGERNEQFF.